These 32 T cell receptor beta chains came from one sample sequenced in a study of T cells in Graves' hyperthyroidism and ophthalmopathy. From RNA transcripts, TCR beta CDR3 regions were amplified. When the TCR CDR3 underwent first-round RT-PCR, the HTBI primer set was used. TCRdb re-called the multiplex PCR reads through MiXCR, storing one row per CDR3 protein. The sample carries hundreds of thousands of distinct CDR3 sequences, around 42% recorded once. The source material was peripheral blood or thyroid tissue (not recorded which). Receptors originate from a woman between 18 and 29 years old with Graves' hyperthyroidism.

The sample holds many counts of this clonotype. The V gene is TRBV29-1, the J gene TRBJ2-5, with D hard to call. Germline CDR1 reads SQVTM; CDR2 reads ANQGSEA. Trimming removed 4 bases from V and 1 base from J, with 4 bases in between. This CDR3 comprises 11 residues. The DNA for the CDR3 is TGCAGCGTTGGTAGCCAAGAGACCCAGTACTTC. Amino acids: CSVGSQETQYF.

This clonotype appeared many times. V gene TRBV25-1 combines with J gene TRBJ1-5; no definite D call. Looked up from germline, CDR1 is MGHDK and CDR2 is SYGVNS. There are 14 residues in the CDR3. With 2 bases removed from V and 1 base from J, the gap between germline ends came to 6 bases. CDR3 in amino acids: CASSEQRSNQPQHF. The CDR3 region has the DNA TGTGCCAGCAGTGAACAAAGGAGCAATCAGCCCCAGCATTTT.

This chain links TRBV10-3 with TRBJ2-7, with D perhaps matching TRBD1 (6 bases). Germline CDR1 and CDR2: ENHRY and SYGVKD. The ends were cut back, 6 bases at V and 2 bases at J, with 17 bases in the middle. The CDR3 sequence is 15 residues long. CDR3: CAIRKGETEPYEQYF. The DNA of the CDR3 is TGTGCCATCAGGAAGGGGGAGACTGAGCCCTACGAGCAGTACTTC.

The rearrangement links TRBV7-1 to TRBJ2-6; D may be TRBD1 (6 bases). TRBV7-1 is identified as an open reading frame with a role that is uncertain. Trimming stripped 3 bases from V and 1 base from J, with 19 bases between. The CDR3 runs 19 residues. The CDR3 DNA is TGTGCCAGCAGCTCCGAGGGACACAGATCGTATTCTGGGGCCAACGTCCTGACTTTC. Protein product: CASSSEGHRSYSGANVLTF.

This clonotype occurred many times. This CDR3 reads CSVCPDGEAFF. DNA of the CDR3: TGCAGCGTCTGCCCGGATGGCGAGGCTTTCTTT. The chain has TRBV29-1 and TRBJ1-1; D is undetermined. This CDR3 spans 11 amino acids. Trimming removed 6 bases at V and 11 bases at J, with 16 bases between. Germline values: CDR1 SQVTM, CDR2 ANQGSEA.

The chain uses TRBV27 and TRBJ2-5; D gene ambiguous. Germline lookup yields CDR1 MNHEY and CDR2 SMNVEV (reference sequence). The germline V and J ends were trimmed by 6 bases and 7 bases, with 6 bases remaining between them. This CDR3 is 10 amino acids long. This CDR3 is CASSRRTQYF. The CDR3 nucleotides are TGTGCCAGCAGCCGCCGGACCCAGTACTTC.

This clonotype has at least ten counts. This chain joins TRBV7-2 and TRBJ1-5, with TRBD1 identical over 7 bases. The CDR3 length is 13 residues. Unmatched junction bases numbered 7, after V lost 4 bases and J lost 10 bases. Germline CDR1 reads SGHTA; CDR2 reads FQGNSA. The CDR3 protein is CASSSNRGYPQHF. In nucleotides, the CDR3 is TGTGCCAGCAGCTCCAACAGGGGATATCCCCAGCATTTT.

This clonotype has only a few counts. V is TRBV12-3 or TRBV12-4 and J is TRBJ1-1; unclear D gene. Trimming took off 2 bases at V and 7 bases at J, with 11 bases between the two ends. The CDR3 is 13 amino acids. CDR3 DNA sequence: TGTGCCAGCAGTTTAACCCTACAAGATGAAGCTTTCTTT. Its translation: CASSLTLQDEAFF.

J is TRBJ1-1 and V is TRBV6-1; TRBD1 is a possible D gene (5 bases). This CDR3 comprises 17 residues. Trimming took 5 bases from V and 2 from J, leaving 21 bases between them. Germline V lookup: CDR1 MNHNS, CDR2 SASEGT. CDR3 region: CASSYSTHRDHNTEAFF. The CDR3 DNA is TGTGCCAGCAGTTACTCAACACACCGGGACCACAACACTGAAGCTTTCTTT.

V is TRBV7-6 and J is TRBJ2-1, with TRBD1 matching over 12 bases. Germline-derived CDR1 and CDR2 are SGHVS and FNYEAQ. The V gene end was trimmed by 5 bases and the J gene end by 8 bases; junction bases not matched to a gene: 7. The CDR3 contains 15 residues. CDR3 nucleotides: TGTGCCAGCAGCGACCGGGACAGGGGGCGTCATGAGCAGTTCTTC. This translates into CASSDRDRGRHEQFF.

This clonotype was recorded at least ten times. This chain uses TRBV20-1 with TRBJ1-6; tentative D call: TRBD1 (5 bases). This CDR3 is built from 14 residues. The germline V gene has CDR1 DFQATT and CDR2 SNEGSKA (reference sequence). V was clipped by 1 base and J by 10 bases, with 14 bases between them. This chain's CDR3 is CSARVSQGGSPLHF. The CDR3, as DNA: TGCAGTGCTAGAGTCAGTCAGGGAGGCTCACCCCTCCACTTT.

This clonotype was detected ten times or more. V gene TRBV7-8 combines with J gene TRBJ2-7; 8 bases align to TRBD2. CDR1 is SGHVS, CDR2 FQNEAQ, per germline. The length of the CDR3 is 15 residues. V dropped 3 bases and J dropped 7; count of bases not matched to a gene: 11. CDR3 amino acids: CASSFSGSQLGEQYF. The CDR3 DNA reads TGTGCCAGCAGCTTCAGCGGGAGCCAGTTAGGGGAGCAGTACTTC.

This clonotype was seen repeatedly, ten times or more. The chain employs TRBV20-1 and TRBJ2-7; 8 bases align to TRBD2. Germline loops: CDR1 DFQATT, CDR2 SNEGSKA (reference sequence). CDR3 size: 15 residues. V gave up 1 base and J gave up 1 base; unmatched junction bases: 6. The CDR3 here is CSARGHAGGSYEQYF. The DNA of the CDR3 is TGCAGTGCTAGAGGACACGCGGGAGGATCCTACGAGCAGTACTTC.

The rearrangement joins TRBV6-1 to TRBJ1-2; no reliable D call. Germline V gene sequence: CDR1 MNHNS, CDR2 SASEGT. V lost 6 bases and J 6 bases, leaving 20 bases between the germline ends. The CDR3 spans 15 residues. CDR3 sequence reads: CASRAGRAYWDGYTF. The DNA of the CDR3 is TGTGCCAGCAGGGCAGGACGGGCGTATTGGGATGGCTACACCTTC.

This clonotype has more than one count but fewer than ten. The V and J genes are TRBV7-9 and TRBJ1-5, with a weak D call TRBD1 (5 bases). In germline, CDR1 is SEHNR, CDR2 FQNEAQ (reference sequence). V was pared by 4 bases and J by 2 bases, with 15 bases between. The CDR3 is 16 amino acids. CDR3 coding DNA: TGTGCCAGCAGCTCGTGGGGGGGTAATGGCAATCAGCCCCAGCATTTT. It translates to CASSSWGGNGNQPQHF.

CDR3 bases: TGCGCCAGCAGCTTGGGAATGGAGGAGACCCAGTACTTC. The encoded protein is CASSLGMEETQYF. The chain recombines TRBV5-1 with TRBJ2-5; no clear D gene. The CDR3 consists of 13 residues. CDR1 and CDR2 (germline): SGHRS, YFSETQ. The V and J ends lost 0 bases and 5 bases respectively, with 8 bases between them.

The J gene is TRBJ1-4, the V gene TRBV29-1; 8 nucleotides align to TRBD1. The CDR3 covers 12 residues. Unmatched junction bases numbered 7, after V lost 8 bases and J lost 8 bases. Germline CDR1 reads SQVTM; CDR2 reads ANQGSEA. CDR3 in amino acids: CSLPDRDEKLFF. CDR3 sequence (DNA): TGCAGCCTCCCGGACAGGGACGAAAAACTGTTTTTT. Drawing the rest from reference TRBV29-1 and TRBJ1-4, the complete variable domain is SAVISQKPSRDICQRGTSLTIQCQVDSQVTMMFWYRQQPGQSLTLIATANQGSEATYESGFVIDKFPISRPNLTFSTLTVSNMSPEDSSIYLCSLPDRDEKLFFGSGTQLSVL.

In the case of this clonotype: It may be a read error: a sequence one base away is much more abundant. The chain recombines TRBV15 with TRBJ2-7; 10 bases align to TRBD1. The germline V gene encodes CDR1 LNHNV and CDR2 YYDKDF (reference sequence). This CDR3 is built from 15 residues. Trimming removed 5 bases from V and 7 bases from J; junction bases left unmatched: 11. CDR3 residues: CATSSQDRGGLEQYF. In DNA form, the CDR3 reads TGTGCCACCAGCTCCCAGGACAGGGGGGGATTGGAGCAGTACTTC.

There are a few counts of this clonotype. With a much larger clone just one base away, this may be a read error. The DNA of the CDR3 is TGTGCCGGCAGCTTAGCGTATCGGGACGGCTACGAGCAGTACTTC. Protein: CAGSLAYRDGYEQYF. The V and J genes are TRBV7-2 and TRBJ2-7; D might be TRBD1 or TRBD2, each matching 5 bases. The germline CDR1 and CDR2 sequences are SGHTA and FQGNSA. The CDR3 spans 15 residues.

The CDR3 DNA is TGTGCCAGCAGCTTACAAGACCTGGGGGCCTACGAGCAGTACTTC. It is translated as CASSLQDLGAYEQYF. The chain combines TRBV7-9 with TRBJ2-7; D might be TRBD1 or TRBD2, each matching 5 bases. Between the trimmed V and J ends, which lost 2 bases and 2 bases, there was a span of 13 bases. Per the germline V gene, CDR1 is SEHNR and CDR2 is FQNEAQ (reference sequence). This CDR3 has 15 residues. The complete variable domain, with remaining parts taken from reference TRBV7-9 and TRBJ2-7, reads DTGVSQNPRHKITKRGQNVTFRCDPISEHNRLYWYRQTLGQGPEFLTYFQNEAQLEKSRLLSDRFSAERPKGSFSTLEIQRTEQGDSAMYLCASSLQDLGAYEQYFGPGTRLTVT.

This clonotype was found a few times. The chain's CDR3 is CASSPVSKPYEQYF. CDR3 sequence (DNA): TGTGCCAGCAGCCCTGTCAGTAAGCCCTACGAGCAGTACTTC. The chain employs TRBV11-2 and TRBJ2-7; the D is unclear. This CDR3 comprises 14 residues. Germline loops: CDR1 SGHAT, CDR2 FQNNGV. Trimming cost V 5 bases and J 2 bases, with 13 bases left between them.

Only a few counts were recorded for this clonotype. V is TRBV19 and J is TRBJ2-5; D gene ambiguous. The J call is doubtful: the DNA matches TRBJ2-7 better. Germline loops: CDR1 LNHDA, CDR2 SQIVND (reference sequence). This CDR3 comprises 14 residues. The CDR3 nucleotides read TGTGCCAGTAGTATAGCGGCAGACCACTACGAGCAGTACTTC. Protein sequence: CASSIAADHYEQYF.

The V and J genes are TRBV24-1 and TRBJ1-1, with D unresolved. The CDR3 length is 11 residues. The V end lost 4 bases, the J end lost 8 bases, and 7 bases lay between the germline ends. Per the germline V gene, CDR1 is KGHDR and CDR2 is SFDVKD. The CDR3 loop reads CATSDELEAFF. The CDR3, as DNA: TGTGCCACCAGTGACGAACTCGAAGCTTTCTTT.

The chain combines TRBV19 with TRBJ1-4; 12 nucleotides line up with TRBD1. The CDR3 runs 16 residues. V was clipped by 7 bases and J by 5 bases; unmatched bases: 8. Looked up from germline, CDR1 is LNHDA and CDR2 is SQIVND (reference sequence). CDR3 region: CASTRDRGQSNEKLFF. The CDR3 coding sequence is TGTGCCAGTACGAGGGACAGGGGGCAAAGCAATGAAAAACTGTTTTTT. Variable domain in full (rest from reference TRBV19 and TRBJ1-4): DGGITQSPKYLFRKEGQNVTLSCEQNLNHDAMYWYRQDPGQGLRLIYYSQIVNDFQKGDIAEGYSVSREKKESFPLTVTSAQKNPTAFYLCASTRDRGQSNEKLFFGSGTQLSVL.

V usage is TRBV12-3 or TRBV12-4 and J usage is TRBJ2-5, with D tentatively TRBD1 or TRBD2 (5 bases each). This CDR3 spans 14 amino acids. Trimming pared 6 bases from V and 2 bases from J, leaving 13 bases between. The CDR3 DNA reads TGTGCCAGCAGCCTCCGGGACCGACAAGAGACCCAGTACTTC. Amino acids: CASSLRDRQETQYF.

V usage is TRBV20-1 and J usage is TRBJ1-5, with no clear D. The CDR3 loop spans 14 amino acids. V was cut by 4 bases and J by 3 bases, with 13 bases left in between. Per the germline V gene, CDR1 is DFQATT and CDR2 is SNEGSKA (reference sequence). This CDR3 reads CSATPSGNNQPQHF. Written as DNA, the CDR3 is TGCAGTGCTACCCCTTCCGGAAACAATCAGCCCCAGCATTTT.

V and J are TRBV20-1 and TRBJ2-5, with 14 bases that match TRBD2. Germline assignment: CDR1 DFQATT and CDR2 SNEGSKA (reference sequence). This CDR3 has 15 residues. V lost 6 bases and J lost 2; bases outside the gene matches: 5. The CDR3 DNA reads TGCAGTGCCTCGGGACTAGCGGGAGCTCAAGAGACCCAGTACTTC. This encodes CSASGLAGAQETQYF.

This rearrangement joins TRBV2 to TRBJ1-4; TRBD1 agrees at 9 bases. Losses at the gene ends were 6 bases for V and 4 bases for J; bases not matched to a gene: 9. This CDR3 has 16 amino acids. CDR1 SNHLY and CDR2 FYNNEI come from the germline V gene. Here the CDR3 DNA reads TGTGCCAGCAGCGGGACAGGGTGGGTCGGTAATGAAAAACTGTTTTTT. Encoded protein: CASSGTGWVGNEKLFF.

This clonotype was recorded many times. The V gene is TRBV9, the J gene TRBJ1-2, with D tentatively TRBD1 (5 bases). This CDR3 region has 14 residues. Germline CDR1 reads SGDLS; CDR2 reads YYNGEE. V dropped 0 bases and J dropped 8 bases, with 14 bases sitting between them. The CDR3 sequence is CASSVVEGLGGYTF. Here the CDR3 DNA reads TGTGCCAGCAGCGTAGTTGAGGGGCTAGGGGGCTACACCTTC.

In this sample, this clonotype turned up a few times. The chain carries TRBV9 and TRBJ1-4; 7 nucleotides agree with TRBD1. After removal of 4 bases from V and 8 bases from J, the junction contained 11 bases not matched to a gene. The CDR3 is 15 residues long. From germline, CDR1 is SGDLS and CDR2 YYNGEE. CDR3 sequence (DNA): TGTGCCAGCAGCCAAGTGTCAAACAGGGGAGAAAAACTGTTTTTT. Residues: CASSQVSNRGEKLFF.

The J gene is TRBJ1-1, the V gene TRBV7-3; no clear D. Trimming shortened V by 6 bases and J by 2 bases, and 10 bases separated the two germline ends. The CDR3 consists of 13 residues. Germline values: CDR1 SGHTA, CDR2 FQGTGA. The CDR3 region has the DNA TGTGCCAGCAGACCTAAAATTAACACTGAAGCTTTCTTT. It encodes CASRPKINTEAFF.

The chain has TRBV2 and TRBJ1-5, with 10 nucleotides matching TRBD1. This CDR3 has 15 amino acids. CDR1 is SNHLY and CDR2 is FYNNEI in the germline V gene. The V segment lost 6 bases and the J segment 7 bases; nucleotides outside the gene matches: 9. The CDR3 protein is CASSPGTGVWQPQHF. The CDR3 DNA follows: TGTGCCAGCAGCCCAGGGACAGGGGTATGGCAGCCCCAGCATTTT. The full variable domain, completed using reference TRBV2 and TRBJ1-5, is EPEVTQTPSHQVTQMGQEVILRCVPISNHLYFYWYRQILGQKVEFLVSFYNNEISEKSEIFDDQFSVERPDGSNFTLKIRSTKLEDSAMYFCASSPGTGVWQPQHFGDGTRLSIL.